What follows is one TCR beta chain and its context. What it binds is unknown. Vbeta (60) and Jbeta (13) primers were used in the PCR. Data came from immunoSEQ multiplex PCR; TCRdb stores just in-frame clones and leaves some out. The sample consists of over 25,000 clones, more than 55% of them appearing once. This entry belongs to a study of cytomegalovirus exposure and HLA in healthy donors. Points from the study as a whole: It was reported that TCR beta sequences correctly inferred the HLA-A and HLA-B alleles for most subjects. Later analysis suggested links between common viral pathogens and several top significant clusters. Analyses of presence/absence relied on an assumption of roughly uniform sequencing depth across donors. The likely origin of a cluster of highly shared sequence variants was a sequencing artifact.

The CDR3 runs 13 residues. Looked up from germline, CDR1 is ENHRY and CDR2 is SYGVKD. V gave up 2 bases and J gave up 2 bases, with 6 bases separating them. The sequencing sample was made of PBMCs. This receptor was identified in a male donor in good health and CMV-seropositive. V usage is TRBV10-3 and J usage is TRBJ1-2; a possible D gene is TRBD1 (6 bases). This CDR3 reads CAISEDRNYGYTF. CDR3 sequence (DNA): TGTGCCATCAGTGAGGACAGGAACTATGGCTACACCTTC.